These 26 T cell receptor beta chains were all obtained from the same sample, sequenced in a study of cytomegalovirus exposure and HLA in healthy donors. Primers for the PCR totalled 60 Vbeta and 13 Jbeta. Generated by immunoSEQ multiplex PCR, the TCRdb table keeps only in-frame clones and is missing some. The sample carries tens of thousands of clones, 64% recorded once. The sequencing input was PBMCs. The receptors derive from a human donor in good health.

This clone was detected only once. The chain recombines TRBV18 with TRBJ1-5, with D uncertain. CDR1 is KGHSH, CDR2 LQKENI, per germline. V was cut by 3 bases and J by 3 bases, with 6 bases left in between. CDR3 length: 13 amino acids. The chain's CDR3 is CASSPRSNQPQHF. CDR3 coding DNA: TGTGCCAGCTCACCTCGTTCCAATCAGCCCCAGCATTTT.

The chain joins TRBV10-3 to TRBJ1-5; perhaps TRBD1 as D (5 bases). The CDR3 has 15 amino acids. CDR1 is ENHRY and CDR2 is SYGVKD in the germline V gene. Trimming cost V 0 bases and J 2 bases, with 8 bases left between them. The CDR3 loop is CAISESRGGNQPQHF. As DNA, the CDR3 is TGTGCCATCAGTGAGTCTAGGGGCGGCAATCAGCCCCAGCATTTT.

In this sample, this clone turned up once. This chain uses TRBV7-9 with TRBJ2-3, with TRBD2 matching over 10 bases. CDR3 size: 16 residues. In germline, CDR1 is SEHNR, CDR2 FQNEAQ (reference sequence). The J segment lost 1 base and the V segment lost 4 bases, leaving 5 bases of the junction unmatched. The CDR3 loop is CASSSLLAGGTDTQYF. DNA of the CDR3: TGTGCCAGCAGCTCTCTCCTAGCGGGGGGCACAGATACGCAGTATTTT.

The genes are TRBV21-1 and TRBJ2-5; the DNA was not used to check the table's D call, TRBD1. TRBV21-1 is flagged as a pseudogene. There are 14 residues in the CDR3. This CDR3 is CASSKRGQTETQYF. The CDR3 DNA is TGTGCCAGCAGCAAGAGGGGACAGACAGAGACCCAGTACTTC.

This clone was counted a few times. The DNA for the CDR3 is TGTGCCACCACGGACAGGGGGAAGAATAGCAATCAGCCCCAGCATTTT. Protein sequence: CATTDRGKNSNQPQHF. The V and J genes are TRBV19 and TRBJ1-5; 10 bases agree with TRBD1. Trimming removed 10 bases from V and 0 bases from J; junction bases left unmatched: 9. From germline, CDR1 is LNHDA and CDR2 SQIVND (reference sequence). This CDR3 comprises 16 residues.

The chain carries TRBV19 and TRBJ1-5; D remains ambiguous. CDR1 is LNHDA, CDR2 SQIVND, per germline (reference sequence). The CDR3 is made up of 14 amino acids. Trimming cost V 4 bases and J 6 bases, with 13 bases left between them. The CDR3 here is CASSTAGVSQPQHF. In DNA, the CDR3 is TGTGCCAGTAGTACGGCCGGGGTTAGTCAGCCCCAGCATTTT.

The chain couples TRBV5-1 to TRBJ1-1; D is perhaps TRBD1 (6 bases). V dropped 4 bases and J dropped 1 base, with 11 bases sitting between them. The CDR3 spans 14 residues. CDR1 is SGHRS, CDR2 YFSETQ, per germline. The CDR3 loop is CASSNLRGNTEAFF. The DNA for the CDR3 is TGCGCCAGCAGCAACCTCAGGGGGAACACTGAAGCTTTCTTT.

This clone occurred a few times. The chain links TRBV6-5 to TRBJ1-6; no definite D call. The length of the CDR3 is 11 residues. The germline gives CDR1 MNHEY, CDR2 SVGAGI. V was clipped by 8 bases and J by 8 bases, with 7 bases between them. CDR3 amino acids: CASSIDSPLHF. The CDR3 DNA follows: TGTGCCAGCTCTATCGATTCACCCCTCCACTTT.

This chain uses TRBV7-8 with TRBJ1-2; tentatively, D is TRBD1 (5 bases). Trimming took 5 bases from V and 4 from J, leaving 17 bases between them. Germline assignment: CDR1 SGHVS and CDR2 FQNEAQ. There are 15 residues in the CDR3. CDR3 amino acids: CASSRFLDRGYGYTF. The CDR3 DNA reads TGTGCCAGCAGCCGGTTCCTAGACAGAGGCTATGGCTACACCTTC.

By its share, this clone is medium-sized (0.01 to 0.1%). The chain employs TRBV10-3 and TRBJ2-1; 8 bases align to TRBD2. The CDR3 extends over 17 amino acids. The ends lost 0 bases at V and 1 base at J; junction bases unmatched: 5. Germline CDR1 is ENHRY and CDR2 is SYGVKD. CDR3 DNA: TGTGCCATCAGTGAGTCGACGGGGGGGCGGTCCTACAATGAGCAGTTCTTC. Its translation: CAISESTGGRSYNEQFF.

The chain is built from TRBV27 and TRBJ1-6; TRBD1 might be the D (5 bases). V was clipped by 8 bases and J by 14 bases, with 16 bases between them. The CDR3 length is 12 residues. Germline V gene data show CDR1 as MNHEY and CDR2 as SMNVEV (reference sequence). Here the CDR3 reads CASWDSTFSLHF. CDR3 sequence (DNA): TGTGCCAGCTGGGACTCCACCTTTTCCCTCCACTTT.

The rearrangement uses TRBV6-1 and TRBJ2-5; 7 bases agree with TRBD2. V was pared by 6 bases and J by 4 bases, with 5 bases of the junction left unmatched. The V gene's germline CDR1 is MNHNS and CDR2 SASEGT. The length of the CDR3 is 13 residues. The CDR3 protein is CASRAGSLETQYF. The CDR3 region has the DNA TGTGCCAGCAGAGCGGGGTCCCTAGAGACCCAGTACTTC.

This clone has a handful of counts. V is TRBV6-1 and J is TRBJ2-2, with a possible D match to TRBD1 (6 bases). Trimming cost V 6 bases and J 0 bases, with 8 bases left between them. CDR1 and CDR2 from the germline V gene are MNHNS and SASEGT. The CDR3 contains 14 residues. CDR3 in DNA: TGTGCCAGCAGGAGGGACACGAACACCGGGGAGCTGTTTTTT. This sequence encodes CASRRDTNTGELFF.

This clone was detected once. The chain is built from TRBV5-1 and TRBJ2-2; unclear D gene. The CDR3 contains 16 residues. V shed 0 bases and J shed 3 bases, with 12 bases lying between them. Looked up from germline, CDR1 is SGHRS and CDR2 is YFSETQ. The DNA of the CDR3 is TGCGCCAGCAGCTTGGATCAGGTGTTGTACACCGGGGAGCTGTTTTTT. Its translation is CASSLDQVLYTGELFF.

This clone was seen only once. The V gene is TRBV4-1, the J gene TRBJ1-2; D is unresolved. CDR3 length: 15 amino acids. V was pared by 4 bases and J by 2 bases, with 14 bases between. The germline V gene has CDR1 MGHRA and CDR2 YSYEKL. This CDR3 reads CASSPWRGENYGYTF. The CDR3 DNA is TGCGCCAGCAGCCCCTGGCGAGGAGAAAACTATGGCTACACCTTC.

The chain employs TRBV9 and TRBJ2-2; 10 nucleotides align to TRBD1. Trimming took 4 bases from V and 6 from J; bases not matched to a gene: 3. This CDR3 is 14 amino acids long. Germline-derived CDR1 and CDR2 are SGDLS and YYNGEE. The CDR3 DNA is TGTGCCAGCAGCCGGGGACAGGGGCCCGGGGAGCTGTTTTTT. Amino acids: CASSRGQGPGELFF. Supplemented by reference TRBV9 and TRBJ2-2, the full variable domain reads DSGVTQTPKHLITATGQRVTLRCSPRSGDLSVYWYQQSLDQGLQFLIQYYNGEERAKGNILERFSAQQFPDLHSELNLSSLELGDSALYFCASSRGQGPGELFFGEGSRLTVL.

The chain carries TRBV2 and TRBJ2-5; TRBD1 matches 11 bases. The CDR3 loop spans 15 amino acids. Germline values: CDR1 SNHLY, CDR2 FYNNEI. After removal of 5 bases from V and 0 bases from J, the junction contained 2 bases not matched to a gene. CDR3 amino acids: CASSRDRGYQETQYF. CDR3 nucleotide sequence: TGTGCCAGCAGTCGGGACAGGGGGTACCAAGAGACCCAGTACTTC.

This clone was detected a few times. This chain joins TRBV30 and TRBJ1-2; D is ambiguous. Germline CDR1 is GTSNPN and CDR2 is SVGIG (reference sequence). This CDR3 is built from 11 residues. Trimming cost V 4 bases and J 8 bases, with 11 bases left between them. This CDR3 is CAWTKTRGYTF. DNA of the CDR3: TGTGCCTGGACCAAAACCAGAGGCTACACCTTC. Variable domain in full (rest from reference TRBV30 and TRBJ1-2): SQTIHQWPATLVQPVGSPLSLECTVEGTSNPNLYWYRQAAGRGLQLLFYSVGIGQISSEVPQNLSASRPQDRQFILSSKKLLLSDSGFYLCAWTKTRGYTFGSGTRLTVV.

This rearrangement joins TRBV9 to TRBJ1-3; TRBD1 is a possible D gene (6 bases). The V end lost 3 bases, the J end lost 1 base, and 14 bases lay between the germline ends. Germline V gene sequence: CDR1 SGDLS, CDR2 YYNGEE. The CDR3 has 16 amino acids. This CDR3 is CASSAIQGLSGNTIYF. The CDR3 region has the DNA TGTGCCAGCAGCGCGATACAGGGCTTATCTGGAAACACCATATATTTT. Full variable domain (remainder filled in from reference TRBV9 and TRBJ1-3): DSGVTQTPKHLITATGQRVTLRCSPRSGDLSVYWYQQSLDQGLQFLIQYYNGEERAKGNILERFSAQQFPDLHSELNLSSLELGDSALYFCASSAIQGLSGNTIYFGEGSWLTVV.

The rearrangement joins TRBV5-6 to TRBJ2-3; maybe TRBD2 (5 bases). The CDR3 is 15 amino acids. Germline assignment: CDR1 SGHDT and CDR2 YYEEEE. Deletions cut 4 bases from V and 2 bases from J, with 14 bases between. DNA for the CDR3: TGTGCCAGCAGCCGACTAAGGAAACCCACAGATACGCAGTATTTT. It translates to CASSRLRKPTDTQYF.

The gene calls are TRBV5-4 and TRBJ1-1; D gene unclear. The CDR3 consists of 13 residues. V lost 0 bases and J 3 bases, leaving 6 bases between the germline ends. Germline V gives CDR1 SGHNT, CDR2 YYREEE (reference sequence). The CDR3 DNA reads TGTGCCAGCAGCTTGGAGAGGGACACTGAAGCTTTCTTT. It translates to CASSLERDTEAFF.

V gene TRBV2 combines with J gene TRBJ1-5, with 7 nucleotides matching TRBD1. V lost 6 bases to trimming and J lost 0 bases; unmatched junction nucleotides: 11. CDR3 length: 17 amino acids. Germline loops: CDR1 SNHLY, CDR2 FYNNEI. The CDR3 sequence: CASRDATGLYSNQPQHF. Here the CDR3 DNA reads TGTGCCAGCAGAGATGCGACAGGGCTATATAGCAATCAGCCCCAGCATTTT.

Comment on this clone: Germline is not matched at one junction end, which may reflect a read error. The chain carries TRBV2 and TRBJ2-7; tentative D call: TRBD1 (6 bases). This CDR3 is built from 14 residues. From germline, CDR1 is SNHLY and CDR2 FYNNEI. This chain's CDR3 is CASGGAGMPYQQYF. CDR3 nucleotides: TGTGCCAGCGGGGGCGCCGGGATGCCCTACCAGCAGTACTTC.

The CDR3 here is CASSWGTGNYEQYF. The CDR3 DNA is TGTGCCAGCAGCTGGGGGACAGGGAACTACGAGCAGTACTTC. V is TRBV11-3 and J is TRBJ2-7; TRBD1 matches at 9 bases. From germline, CDR1 is SGHNT and CDR2 YENEEA. Trimming at V came to 4 bases and at J to 3 bases, leaving 4 bases not matched to a gene. This CDR3 spans 14 amino acids.

This clone was seen a handful of times. V and J are TRBV5-4 and TRBJ2-7, with 16 nucleotides matching TRBD2. From germline, CDR1 is SGHNT and CDR2 YYREEE (reference sequence). The CDR3 contains 16 residues. With V trimmed by 3 bases and J by 3 bases, 3 bases remained unmatched. CDR3 coding DNA: TGTGCCAGCAGCTCAGGGACTAGCGGGGGGGGCTACGAGCAGTACTTC. Translated: CASSSGTSGGGYEQYF.

V gene TRBV15 combines with J gene TRBJ1-1, with a tentative D call TRBD1 (6 bases). Germline V gene lookup returns CDR1 LNHNV and CDR2 YYDKDF (reference sequence). The V and J ends lost 3 bases and 2 bases respectively, with 13 bases between them. CDR3 length: 15 residues. The CDR3 loop is CATSRETGRNTEAFF. The CDR3 bases are TGTGCCACCAGCAGGGAGACAGGCCGAAACACTGAAGCTTTCTTT.